The 27 T cell receptor beta chains listed next were all sequenced from one sample in a study of molecular identifiers for immune sequencing clone quantification. TCRdb used MiXCR to reprocess the PCR reads, holding one entry per CDR3 protein. The data hold some 320,000 distinct CDR3 sequences, with 20% to 25% observed a single time. Sequenced input: naive CD8+ T cells from blood, with Jurkat cell RNA spiked in. The sample's subset: FACS-sorted CD8+CD4-CCR7+CD45RA+ naive T cells. These receptors were taken from a human donor in good health. Some libraries in this study had Jurkat cell RNA spiked in.

This clonotype came up many times. The chain has TRBV28 and TRBJ2-5; possibly TRBD1 for D (5 bases). Germline V CDR1 and CDR2: MDHEN, SYDVKM. The ends were cut back, 3 bases at V and 3 bases at J, with 8 bases in the middle. The CDR3 loop spans 13 amino acids. Written as DNA, the CDR3 is TGTGCCAGCAGTTTCCCGACAGAAGAGACCCAGTACTTC. Encoded protein: CASSFPTEETQYF. The full variable domain, its missing parts supplied by reference TRBV28 and TRBJ2-5, is DVKVTQSSRYLVKRTGEKVFLECVQDMDHENMFWYRQDPGLGLRLIYFSYDVKMKEKGDIPEGYSVSREKKERFSLILESASTNQTSMYLCASSFPTEETQYFGPGTRLLVL.

As concerns this clonotype: As the CDR3 is not closed by the conserved phenylalanine or tryptophan, this likely results from a read error. The V and J genes are TRBV20-1 and TRBJ2-7; possibly TRBD2 for D (6 bases). The CDR3 has 15 amino acids. Germline CDR1 and CDR2: DFQATT and SNEGSKA (reference sequence). V lost 0 bases to trimming and J lost 3 bases, with 15 bases between them. This CDR3 is CSARDLGGVLYEQYS. CDR3 coding DNA: TGCAGTGCTAGAGATCTTGGAGGGGTACTCTACGAGCAGTACTCC.

This clonotype was recorded many times. J is TRBJ1-6 and V is TRBV6-5, with 7 bases aligning to TRBD1. The CDR3 is made up of 15 amino acids. Trimming removed 2 bases from V and 9 bases from J; junction bases left unmatched: 7. Germline assignment: CDR1 MNHEY and CDR2 SVGAGI. The CDR3, as DNA: TGTGCCAGCAGTTACACGGCACAGGGGATTTCACCCCTCCACTTT. Translation gives CASSYTAQGISPLHF.

Many counts were recorded for this clonotype. The chain combines TRBV7-9 with TRBJ2-5; 8 bases fit TRBD2. Germline-derived CDR1 and CDR2 are SEHNR and FQNEAQ (reference sequence). V lost 3 bases and J lost 2; bases outside the gene matches: 5. This CDR3 contains 15 residues. Written as DNA, the CDR3 is TGTGCCAGCAGCTTTTTAGCGGGGACGCAAGAGACCCAGTACTTC. Residues: CASSFLAGTQETQYF.

This clonotype was seen ten or more times. The chain employs TRBV13 and TRBJ2-3; TRBD2 aligns across 8 bases. The CDR3 is made up of 15 amino acids. V gave up 2 bases and J gave up 4 bases; unmatched junction bases: 5. Germline assignment: CDR1 PRHDT and CDR2 FYEKMQ (reference sequence). The CDR3 reads CASSLREGAADTQYF. CDR3 nucleotides: TGTGCCAGCAGCTTACGGGAGGGAGCGGCAGATACGCAGTATTTT.

This clonotype was picked up a small number of times. This sequence joins TRBV19 and TRBJ2-7; the match to TRBD1 covers 11 bases. CDR1 LNHDA and CDR2 SQIVND come from the germline V gene (reference sequence). Losses at the gene ends were 4 bases for V and 5 bases for J; bases not matched to a gene: 7. This CDR3 spans 15 amino acids. CDR3 bases: TGTGCCAGTAGTACACCGGGACAGGGGGTGGACGAGCAGTACTTC. This sequence encodes CASSTPGQGVDEQYF.

To note about this clonotype: One end of the junction does not line up with germline, which may come from a read error. This chain links TRBV18 with TRBJ2-7, with D hard to call. The length of the CDR3 is 12 residues. The V gene's germline CDR1 is KGHSH and CDR2 LQKENI. CDR3 nucleotides: TGTGCCAGCTCACCCCCGTCGTACGAGCAGCACTTC. Its translation: CASSPPSYEQHF.

This chain joins TRBV20-1 and TRBJ1-4; D is uncertain. Trimming pared 5 bases from V and 0 bases from J, leaving 7 bases between. Germline assignment: CDR1 DFQATT and CDR2 SNEGSKA (reference sequence). The CDR3 runs 13 residues. Here the CDR3 reads CSASIATNEKLFF. CDR3 bases: TGCAGTGCTTCTATCGCAACTAATGAAAAACTGTTTTTT.

This clonotype occurred once. This sequence joins TRBV5-4 and TRBJ2-5; D perhaps matches TRBD2 (7 bases). CDR1 is SGHNT and CDR2 is YYREEE in the germline V gene (reference sequence). The CDR3 consists of 15 residues. Trimming removed 4 bases from V and 5 bases from J, with 18 bases in between. CDR3 coding DNA: TGTGCCAGCAGCCCCCGGGGGGCTGGAGGGGAGACCCAGTACTTC. It translates to CASSPRGAGGETQYF.

This clonotype occurred a few times. The gene calls are TRBV4-3 and TRBJ2-7, with 10 nucleotides matching TRBD1. V shed 0 bases, J shed 2 bases, and the junction held 7 bases outside the gene matches. This CDR3 has 17 amino acids. Germline CDR1 reads LGHNA; CDR2 reads YSLEER. This CDR3 reads CASSQDLWGQGPYEQYF. The CDR3 coding sequence is TGCGCCAGCAGCCAAGATCTTTGGGGACAGGGGCCCTACGAGCAGTACTTC.

The sample holds many counts of this clonotype. The chain recombines TRBV20-1 with TRBJ2-3; D could derive from TRBD1 or TRBD2 (5 bases each). Germline loops: CDR1 DFQATT, CDR2 SNEGSKA (reference sequence). The CDR3 runs to 13 residues. V lost 3 bases, J lost 1 base, and 8 bases lay in between. Here the CDR3 DNA reads TGCAGTGCTAGGGGGGAAGGCACAGATACGCAGTATTTT. Protein: CSARGEGTDTQYF.

With respect to this clonotype: Given a much more abundant clone one base away, this may be a read error. The V and J genes are TRBV5-3 and TRBJ1-4; 9 positions agree with TRBD1. TRBV5-3 is placed among ORFs of uncertain function. V shed 8 bases, J shed 6 bases, and the junction held 11 bases outside the gene matches. This CDR3 region has 15 residues. CDR3 nucleotide sequence: TGTGCCAGCGGCCACGAGGACAGGGGATATGAAAAACTGTTTTTT. As protein: CASGHEDRGYEKLFF.

This clonotype showed up many times. The chain recombines TRBV2 with TRBJ1-1, with unresolved D. This CDR3 spans 13 amino acids. Looked up from germline, CDR1 is SNHLY and CDR2 is FYNNEI. V was shortened by 6 bases and J by 0 bases, with 8 bases between the two germline ends. Here the CDR3 DNA reads TGTGCCAGCAGATACATACTGAACACTGAAGCTTTCTTT. This codes for CASRYILNTEAFF.

This clonotype was seen many times. The chain couples TRBV3-1 to TRBJ1-1; the D is unclear. Germline V gives CDR1 LGHDT, CDR2 YNNKEL (reference sequence). The CDR3 has 11 amino acids. The V end lost 10 bases, the J end lost 1 base, and 7 bases lay between the germline ends. CDR3 bases: TGTGCCACCGAGGGGAACACTGAAGCTTTCTTT. Protein product: CATEGNTEAFF.

This clonotype was detected only a few times. This chain joins TRBV19 and TRBJ2-7; TRBD1 agrees at 8 bases. V trimming: 2 bases; J trimming: 4 bases; junction bases outside the gene matches: 7. This CDR3 has 15 residues. From germline, CDR1 is LNHDA and CDR2 SQIVND (reference sequence). The CDR3 region has the DNA TGTGCCAGTAGTATACGGGCAGGGGGCAGTTACGAGCAGTACTTC. This codes for CASSIRAGGSYEQYF.

This clonotype was seen once. A much larger clone lies a single base off, so this may be a read error. The chain combines TRBV14 with TRBJ2-5, with 8 bases identical to TRBD2. V was pared by 2 bases and J by 5 bases, with 10 bases of the junction left unmatched. Germline V gene lookup returns CDR1 SGHDN and CDR2 FVKESK. This CDR3 is built from 16 residues. CDR3 sequence: CASSQFLSGGAETQYF. The CDR3 nucleotides are TGTGCCAGCAGCCAATTCCTAAGCGGGGGCGCGGAGACCCAGTACTTC.

This clonotype was counted ten times or more. The genes are TRBV7-9 and TRBJ2-7; D is tentatively TRBD1 or TRBD2 (6 bases each). Trimming stripped 2 bases from V and 4 bases from J, with 12 bases between. CDR3 length equals 14 residues. Per germline, CDR1 SEHNR and CDR2 FQNEAQ (reference sequence). CDR3 residues: CASSLSGGWYEQYF. CDR3 nucleotides: TGTGCCAGCAGCTTATCCGGGGGCTGGTACGAGCAGTACTTC. The entire variable domain, with the rest obtained from reference TRBV7-9 and TRBJ2-7, is as follows: DTGVSQNPRHKITKRGQNVTFRCDPISEHNRLYWYRQTLGQGPEFLTYFQNEAQLEKSRLLSDRFSAERPKGSFSTLEIQRTEQGDSAMYLCASSLSGGWYEQYFGPGTRLTVT.

This clonotype was found many times. This rearrangement joins TRBV6-5 to TRBJ2-1; D is unresolved. This CDR3 comprises 13 residues. Germline-derived CDR1 and CDR2 are MNHEY and SVGAGI. V lost 5 bases and J lost 3, with 8 bases in between. CDR3 DNA: TGTGCCAGCAGTCTAGACGTCTACAATGAGCAGTTCTTC. It encodes CASSLDVYNEQFF.

Worth noting for this clonotype: This clone may be a read error of a much larger clone one base away. The gene calls are TRBV28 and TRBJ1-6, with D unresolved. Germline V gene sequence: CDR1 MDHEN, CDR2 SYDVKM. The length of the CDR3 is 14 residues. The ends were cut back, 2 bases at V and 11 bases at J, with 13 bases in the middle. The CDR3 DNA reads as TGTGCCAGCAGTTTAGTAACTCCGAATCCACCCCTCCACTTT. It specifies CASSLVTPNPPLHF.

This rearrangement joins TRBV3-1 to TRBJ2-7, with 9 bases matching TRBD2. V lost 4 bases, J lost 2 bases, and 12 bases stayed unmatched. This CDR3 contains 17 residues. Germline loops: CDR1 LGHDT, CDR2 YNNKEL (reference sequence). The CDR3 region is CASSPTGLARGPYEQYF. CDR3 nucleotides: TGTGCCAGCAGCCCCACAGGACTAGCGAGGGGCCCCTACGAGCAGTACTTC.

This clonotype was picked up many times. The genes are TRBV5-1 and TRBJ2-2, with D unclear. V gave up 5 bases and J gave up 5 bases, with 10 bases separating them. Looked up from germline, CDR1 is SGHRS and CDR2 is YFSETQ. The CDR3 sequence is 13 residues long. The CDR3 sequence is CASRSDSTGELFF. Here the CDR3 DNA reads TGCGCCAGCAGAAGTGACTCGACCGGGGAGCTGTTTTTT.

The V and J genes are TRBV25-1 and TRBJ2-3; D is unresolved. CDR3 size: 14 residues. V gave up 4 bases and J gave up 1 base, with 9 bases separating them. The V gene's germline CDR1 is MGHDK and CDR2 SYGVNS. The CDR3 DNA is TGTGCCAGCAGTGGATATTCGGGCACAGATACGCAGTATTTT. Residues: CASSGYSGTDTQYF. The variable domain in full, with the rest retrieved from reference TRBV25-1 and TRBJ2-3, is EADIYQTPRYLVIGTGKKITLECSQTMGHDKMYWYQQDPGMELHLIHYSYGVNSTEKGDLSSESTVSRIRTEHFPLTLESARPSHTSQYLCASSGYSGTDTQYFGPGTRLTVL.

Note on this clonotype: A much larger clone lies a single base off, so this may be a read error. The genes are TRBV14 and TRBJ2-2; TRBD2 is a possible D gene (6 bases). Germline V CDR1 and CDR2: SGHDN, FVKESK. The CDR3 length is 12 residues. The CDR3 nucleotides are TGTGCCAGTCGACCCCCCGGCGGGGAGCTGTCTTTT. It translates to CASRPPGGELSF.

The J gene is TRBJ2-1, the V gene TRBV11-2; unclear D gene. V gave up 2 bases and J gave up 8 bases, with 10 bases separating them. Germline CDR1 and CDR2: SGHAT and FQNNGV. This CDR3 has 13 residues. For the CDR3, the DNA is TGTGCCAGCAGCTTAATGCGGAGCGATGAGCAGTTCTTC. It specifies CASSLMRSDEQFF.

This clonotype occurred many times. This sequence joins TRBV14 and TRBJ1-4; D might be TRBD1 (5 bases). V was cut by 3 bases and J by 7 bases, with 9 bases left in between. The CDR3 has 13 amino acids. Germline CDR1 is SGHDN and CDR2 is FVKESK. The CDR3 sequence is CASSHWDGEKLFF. CDR3 sequence (DNA): TGTGCCAGCAGCCACTGGGACGGTGAAAAACTGTTTTTT.

In its sample, this clonotype was seen many times. The chain employs TRBV4-1 and TRBJ2-3; D not resolved. Germline V CDR1 and CDR2: MGHRA, YSYEKL. With 0 bases removed from V and 3 bases from J, the gap between germline ends came to 10 bases. The CDR3 extends over 15 amino acids. CDR3 DNA sequence: TGCGCCAGCAGCCAAGAAAGATTTGTTACAGATACGCAGTATTTT. The encoded protein is CASSQERFVTDTQYF.

With regard to this clonotype: A read error is possible here, since a much larger clone lies one base away. V gene TRBV27 combines with J gene TRBJ1-2; D not certain. The CDR3 totals 14 residues. From germline, CDR1 is MNHEY and CDR2 SMNVEV (reference sequence). CDR3 region: CASSPRTINYGHTF. Here the CDR3 DNA reads TGTGCCAGCTCCCCCCGCACGATTAACTATGGCCACACCTTC.